This T cell receptor (beta chain) derives from a study of T cells in localized non-small cell lung cancer. Germline lookup yields CDR1 SQVTM and CDR2 ANQGSEA. The trim removed 6 bases at V and 2 bases at J, leaving 8 bases unmatched. The CDR3 totals 14 residues. The protocol was immunoSEQ multiplex PCR, while the TCRdb copy is restricted to in-frame clones and leaves out a portion. The table records some 50,000 clones, around nine tenths of them present only once. Notes on this clone: Its target is not known.

Findings of the study overall: Median detection of top 100 tumor clones in adjacent lung was around 60 clones. Higher adjacent-lung clonality was associated with shorter survival.

The clonotype originates from a female donor with stage II lung adenocarcinoma. The gene calls are TRBV29-1 and TRBJ1-1; 8 bases fit TRBD1. This specimen was PBMCs, taken before any cancer treatment. The CDR3 coding sequence is TGCAGCGTCTGGGCAGGGGGCTTTAACACTGAAGCTTTCTTT. Translating gives CSVWAGGFNTEAFF.